This is a list of T cell receptor beta chains from one sample in a study of cytomegalovirus exposure and HLA in healthy donors. Sequenced by immunoSEQ multiplex PCR; TCRdb stores in-frame clones only, minus some. Of 180,000 or so clones listed, around 77% are singletons. Sequencing was performed on PBMCs. These receptors were collected from a woman aged 25 to 39 in good health and CMV-seronegative. Each CDR3 is given with its conserved first and last residue. The order of the fields is J gene, V gene, CDR3 protein.

>TRBJ2-7|TRBV6-6
CASRRGGVHEQYF
>TRBJ2-7|TRBV2
CASRRTGVAYEQYF
>TRBJ2-1|TRBV5-1
CASSPGGTGFSYNEQFF
>TRBJ2-7|TRBV18
CASSPQPQGLGYEQYF
>TRBJ1-6|TRBV5-1
CASSLGWTRSNNSPLHF
>TRBJ1-5|TRBV7-9
CASSPGTGNSNQPQHF
>TRBJ1-2|TRBV7-9
CASSFQPGQGPYGYTF
>TRBJ2-1|TRBV27
CASSLLAGGAGEQFF
>TRBJ2-3|TRBV4-1
CASSQVLAGGPTDTQYF
>TRBJ1-3|TRBV30
CAWMGAGTGNTIYF
>TRBJ1-2|TRBV6-1
CASTVSGARNYGYTF
>TRBJ1-3|TRBV7-6
CASSSAGSGNTIYF
>TRBJ2-7|TRBV7-2
CASSFRTGGDYEQYF
>TRBJ1-6|TRBV5-1
CASSAIGGSNSPLHF
>TRBJ2-1|TRBV27
CASRLHNEQFF
>TRBJ2-3|TRBV5-6
CASSDSQGAPTSTDTQYF
>TRBJ1-5|TRBV30
CAWNGPGGIYQPQHF
>TRBJ1-1|TRBV9
CASSVSSGVRNTEAFF
>TRBJ1-1|TRBV29-1
CSAGRDTEAFF
>TRBJ2-5|TRBV5-1
CASSVTGQTTQETQYF
>TRBJ2-7|TRBV29-1
CSVGGTGGLVNEQYF
>TRBJ2-1|TRBV7-2
CASSPEGASSYNEQFF
>TRBJ1-2|TRBV7-3
CASSLISGGGTGGYTF
>TRBJ1-2|TRBV10-3
CAISDRNNYGYTF
>TRBJ2-1|TRBV6-6
CASSLQRGLSYNEQFF
>TRBJ2-7|TRBV5-1
CASSTRPGEGLDYEQYF
>TRBJ2-3|TRBV4-3
CASSQSAGTSGLRTDTQYF
>TRBJ2-1|TRBV5-4
CASSYEGWGEQFF
>TRBJ2-5|TRBV18
CASQGTVQETQYF
>TRBJ2-7|TRBV10-2
CASQNQGYEQYF
>TRBJ2-1|TRBV5-1
CASSMAGFSYNEQFF
>TRBJ1-1|TRBV5-1
CASSLQGSGTEAFF
>TRBJ1-1|TRBV5-4
CASTTDWGDLNTEAFF
>TRBJ2-5|TRBV6-1
CASRMFLGGEETQYF
>TRBJ2-5|TRBV25-1
CASSLGRWDSQETQYF